These 2 T cell receptor beta chains originate from one sample sequenced in a study of T cell responses to AZD1222 COVID-19 vaccine. The repertoire was sequenced with immunoSEQ multiplex PCR; TCRdb's copy has only in-frame clones and lacks some. This repertoire shows roughly 140,000 clones, about 92% found once; its top ten account for 9.5% to 15%. The material sequenced was peripheral blood, taken after recovery from COVID-19. Every receptor here comes from an adult who had recovered from COVID-19.

The chain links TRBV27 to TRBJ2-1; 7 nucleotides match TRBD1. V lost 2 bases to trimming and J lost 2 bases; unmatched junction nucleotides: 9. CDR3 length: 17 residues. Germline V gene data show CDR1 as MNHEY and CDR2 as SMNVEV (reference sequence). In nucleotides, the CDR3 is TGTGCCAGCAGTTTACACAGGGGCCCACGACCCTACAATGAGCAGTTCTTC. Its protein product is CASSLHRGPRPYNEQFF.

The V and J genes are TRBV19 and TRBJ2-2, with D perhaps assigned TRBD1 or TRBD2 (5 bases each). The germline V and J ends were trimmed by 7 bases and 1 base, with 13 bases remaining between them. The CDR3 sequence is 15 residues long. The germline gives CDR1 LNHDA, CDR2 SQIVND (reference sequence). Here the CDR3 DNA reads TGTGCCAGTATACGGGGCAGCTTGAACACCGGGGAGCTGTTTTTT. Translated, it gives CASIRGSLNTGELFF.